Listed below are T cell receptor beta chains from one sample, sequenced in a study of blood T cell repertoires in COVID-19. Produced via immunoSEQ multiplex PCR; TCRdb's table is partial and in-frame only. The sample has 95,000 to 130,000 clones, 70% to 85% seen once. The sequenced sample consisted of peripheral blood. All receptors come from a man between 65 and 85 years old with active or convalescent COVID-19. CDR3s include the opening cysteine and the closing phenylalanine or tryptophan. A D gene is named only where the DNA matches it firmly. Clone size is stated in some rows and not others, as once, few, many or a class when expanded.

d_call j_call cdr3_length clone_size v_call cdr3_nt cdr3_aa
. TRBJ1-1 12 . TRBV6-5 TGTGCCAGCAGGAAACAGGGCGGTGAAGCTTTCTTT CASRKQGGEAFF
TRBD1 TRBJ2-7 16 once TRBV7-2 TGTGCCAGCAGCTTAGGTTTCGGGACAGGGGCCTACGAGCAGTACTTC CASSLGFGTGAYEQYF
. TRBJ1-3 15 . TRBV5-3 TGTGCCAGAAGCTTTCACAGGGAAACTGGAAACACCATATATTTT CARSFHRETGNTIYF
TRBD2 TRBJ2-7 14 . TRBV18 TGTGCCAGCTCACCTAAGCGGGAGGGCTACGAGCAGTACTTC CASSPKREGYEQYF
TRBD1 TRBJ2-1 15 . TRBV5-4 TGTGCCAGCAGCTTACAGGGGGTTTTGGGCAATGAGCAGTTCTTC CASSLQGVLGNEQFF
TRBD1 TRBJ1-2 14 . TRBV3-1/TRBV3-2 TGTGCCAGCAGCCAAATAAGGACAGGCCATGGCTACACCTTC CASSQIRTGHGYTF
. TRBJ1-2 11 . TRBV29-1 TGCAGCGTTGGACAGGACTATGGCTACACCTTC CSVGQDYGYTF
. TRBJ1-5 16 . TRBV7-2 TGTGCCAGCAGCGTCAGGGGCGGGTATAGCAATCAGCCCCAGCATTTT CASSVRGGYSNQPQHF
. TRBJ1-4 16 . TRBV15 TGTGCCACCAGCAGAAAGGGTAGTAGGGAGAATCAAAAACTGTTTTTT CATSRKGSRENQKLFF
TRBD1 TRBJ1-5 16 . TRBV30 TGTGCCTGGAGTGCCCCGGGACAGAATAGCAATCAGCCCCAGCATTTT CAWSAPGQNSNQPQHF
. TRBJ1-6 17 . TRBV5-4 TGTGCCAGCAGCTCGCTTTCTGGGGCAGGGATCGGGTCACCCCTCCACTTT CASSSLSGAGIGSPLHF
TRBD1 TRBJ2-1 15 . TRBV5-1 TGCGCCAGCAGCCCAGGACAGGGCACCTACAATGAGCAGTTCTTC CASSPGQGTYNEQFF
. TRBJ2-1 17 . TRBV27 TGTGCCAGCAGCCCAACCCCCGACAGGTGGGTTTACAATGAGCAGTTCTTC CASSPTPDRWVYNEQFF
TRBD1 TRBJ1-1 18 few TRBV12-5 TGTGCTAGTGGTCCGGGACAGGGGGCGCTCGGAGCGGACACTGAAGCTTTCTTT CASGPGQGALGADTEAFF
TRBD1 TRBJ1-5 16 . TRBV4-1 TGCGCCAGCAGCCAGGGCCGGGACAGGCCCAATCAGCCCCAGCATTTT CASSQGRDRPNQPQHF
TRBD1 TRBJ1-2 15 . TRBV7-9 TGTGCCAGCAGCTTAGTCCGGGACAGGGGGATAGGCTACACCTTC CASSLVRDRGIGYTF
. TRBJ1-4 14 . TRBV7-8 TGTGCCAGCAGCCTCGGGGAGCTTAATGAAAAACTGTTTTTT CASSLGELNEKLFF
. TRBJ1-4 16 . TRBV4-1 TGCGCCAGCAGCCAAGGCGGGGCAGGAACTAATGAAAAACTGTTTTTT CASSQGGAGTNEKLFF
. TRBJ1-1 13 once TRBV5-1 TGCGCCAGCAGCTCGGGGGGATGGACTGAAGCTTTCTTT CASSSGGWTEAFF
TRBD1 TRBJ1-2 12 . TRBV30 TGTGCCTGGAATGACAGGGGCTATGGCTACACCTTC CAWNDRGYGYTF
. TRBJ2-2 16 few TRBV5-6 TGTGCCAGCAGCCTGGGTCCTAGCCCTAACACCGGGGAGCTGTTTTTT CASSLGPSPNTGELFF
. TRBJ2-1 16 . TRBV7-8 TGTGCCAGCAGCTTCGGGCGGGATAGGCGGGTAGATGAGCAGTTCTTC CASSFGRDRRVDEQFF
TRBD1 TRBJ1-2 13 few TRBV30 TGTGCCTTCTCCCAGGGGGCCCGGAGTGGCTACACCTTC CAFSQGARSGYTF
. TRBJ2-3 10 . TRBV29-1 TGCAGCTCTCACGAGGATACGCAGTATTTT CSSHEDTQYF
TRBD1 TRBJ2-7 17 . TRBV3-1/TRBV3-2 TGTGCCAGCAGCCAAGGATGGAGGACAGGGGCTAGATACGAGCAGTACTTC CASSQGWRTGARYEQYF
. TRBJ2-5 15 . TRBV18 TGTGCCAGCCTAGGGCAGCGGACAGACCAAGAGACCCAGTACTTC CASLGQRTDQETQYF
. TRBJ2-3 13 . TRBV2 TGTGCCAGCAGTGAACGAGGTCTCGATACGCAGTATTTT CASSERGLDTQYF
. TRBJ1-6 14 . TRBV6-2/TRBV6-3 TGTGCCAGCAGTTACCCGCAGGGTAATTCACCCCTCCACTTT CASSYPQGNSPLHF
. TRBJ1-1 14 once TRBV5-5 TGTGCCAGCAGCTACCGGGGGGGAAACACTGAAGCTTTCTTT CASSYRGGNTEAFF
TRBD2 TRBJ2-1 14 . TRBV7-3 TGTGCCAGCAGCTCAGGGACTAGTGTAAATGAGCAGTTCTTC CASSSGTSVNEQFF
TRBD2 TRBJ2-1 12 . TRBV29-1 TGCAGCGTTGGGCGAGCGGGACATGAGCAGTTCTTC CSVGRAGHEQFF
. TRBJ2-7 14 . TRBV3-1/TRBV3-2 TGTGCCAGCAGCCAAGTACCTCGCACGGGGGAGCAGTACTTC CASSQVPRTGEQYF
. TRBJ2-2 17 . TRBV9 TGTGCCAGCAGCTCCCCCGACGGGACACCGAACACCGGGGAGCTGTTTTTT CASSSPDGTPNTGELFF
. TRBJ1-2 15 . TRBV5-4 TGTGCCAGCAGCTTATCGGCAGGGGTGAACTATGGCTACACCTTC CASSLSAGVNYGYTF
. TRBJ1-2 17 . TRBV7-6 TGTGCCAGCAGCTTAGGGTTAGCGAAACGCACGGATAATGGCTACACCTTC CASSLGLAKRTDNGYTF
. TRBJ1-3 16 . TRBV3-1/TRBV3-2 TGTGCCAGCAGCCAAGCTGTAGGAGGATACGGAAACACCATATATTTT CASSQAVGGYGNTIYF
TRBD2 TRBJ2-7 14 . TRBV6-6 TGTGCCAGCAGCCCGGGAGGGCAAGCCTACGAGCAGTACTTC CASSPGGQAYEQYF
. TRBJ1-1 15 . TRBV11-2 TGTGCCAGCAGCTCCAGACAGGCAATGAACACTGAAGCTTTCTTT CASSSRQAMNTEAFF
. TRBJ2-5 14 . TRBV7-2 TGTGCCAGCAGCTTAGTTTCGAGAAAAGAGACCCAGTACTTC CASSLVSRKETQYF
TRBD1 TRBJ2-2 16 . TRBV4-2 TGTGCCAGCAGCCAGGAGCTCACAGGGGGGCGCGGGGAGCTGTTTTTT CASSQELTGGRGELFF
. TRBJ1-1 17 . TRBV15 TGTGCCACCAGCAGAGATCGGGGTTTACACATGAACACTGAAGCTTTCTTT CATSRDRGLHMNTEAFF
. TRBJ1-5 13 . TRBV3-1/TRBV3-2 TGTGCCAGCAGCCAAGACAGGGATCAGCCCCAGCATTTT CASSQDRDQPQHF
. TRBJ1-1 15 . TRBV5-1 TGCGCCAGCAGCCTCGACAGCACCATGAACACTGAAGCTTTCTTT CASSLDSTMNTEAFF
. TRBJ1-2 14 . TRBV10-3 TGTGCCATCAGGGCAGGCGATACTAACTATGGCTACACCTTC CAIRAGDTNYGYTF
. TRBJ2-7 15 once TRBV19 TGTGCCAGTAGTACAATCGGCCTCGGAGGGCGCGAGCAGTACTTC CASSTIGLGGREQYF
. TRBJ2-7 17 . TRBV21-1 TGTGCCAGCAGCCCTCGAACCCGGGACAACAGCTCCTACGAGCAGTACTTC CASSPRTRDNSSYEQYF
TRBD2 TRBJ2-7 16 . TRBV6-2/TRBV6-3 TGTGCCAGCAGTCTGTCCCTAGCGGGGGCCTCCTACGAGCAGTACTTC CASSLSLAGASYEQYF
TRBD1 TRBJ2-3 17 once TRBV18 TGTGCCAGCTCACCAAATTCGGCAGGGGGCATCACAGATACGCAGTATTTT CASSPNSAGGITDTQYF
. TRBJ1-2 13 . TRBV29-1 TGCAGCGTTCTCGCGCTTCCGAACTATGGCTACACCTTC CSVLALPNYGYTF
TRBD1 TRBJ2-3 15 . TRBV5-1 TGCGCCAGCAGCCCCCTGGACAGGCGTAGGGATACGCAGTATTTT CASSPLDRRRDTQYF
. TRBJ1-5 14 few TRBV4-3 TGCGCCAGCAGCCAAGATTTTCGGGATCAGCCCCAGCATTTT CASSQDFRDQPQHF
. TRBJ1-4 13 . TRBV19 TGTGCCAGTAGTGCCATGGAGGGTGAAAAACTGTTTTTT CASSAMEGEKLFF
. TRBJ1-4 12 . TRBV4-2 TGTGCCAGCAGCCAAGCGGGGAGGAGACTGTTTTTT CASSQAGRRLFF